These 26 T cell receptor beta chains were sequenced from one sample in a study of beta chain features in type 1 diabetes. Since all of the isolated RNA was reverse transcribed, expressed TCRB transcripts were what got sequenced. Profiled with immunoSEQ multiplex PCR; TCRdb holds only in-frame clones, not every one. In the table there are approximately 250,000 clones, about 9.3% of which are singletons. Source material: naive CD4+ T cells from blood. These receptors all come from a woman aged 18 to 35 in good health.

This clone has just a few counts. The V and J genes are TRBV9 and TRBJ2-3; 8 bases are shared with TRBD1. CDR1 is SGDLS, CDR2 YYNGEE, per germline. The CDR3 spans 15 residues. Trimming cost V 4 bases and J 2 bases; bases outside gene matches: 6. Here the CDR3 reads CASSFRTGFTDTQYF. CDR3 DNA sequence: TGTGCCAGCAGCTTCCGGACAGGGTTCACAGATACGCAGTATTTT.

This clone showed up just a few times. The chain uses TRBV5-4 and TRBJ2-7, with D perhaps matching TRBD2 (6 bases). The germline CDR1 and CDR2 sequences are SGHNT and YYREEE (reference sequence). With 4 bases removed from V and 6 bases from J, the gap between germline ends came to 14 bases. The CDR3 totals 13 residues. This CDR3 is CASSGTPRSEQYF. DNA of the CDR3: TGTGCCAGCAGCGGGACTCCGCGCTCCGAGCAGTACTTC.

The chain combines TRBV30 with TRBJ2-4; TRBD1 might be the D (5 bases). CDR3 length equals 16 residues. Germline lookup yields CDR1 GTSNPN and CDR2 SVGIG (reference sequence). Trimming stripped 0 bases from V and 0 bases from J, with 12 bases between. CDR3 sequence: CAWSVHGAIAKNIQYF. The CDR3 nucleotides are TGTGCCTGGAGTGTACATGGGGCGATAGCCAAAAACATTCAGTACTTC.

The chain recombines TRBV5-1 with TRBJ2-2; D might be TRBD2 (6 bases). The CDR3 is 15 residues long. V was cut by 0 bases and J by 3 bases, with 9 bases left in between. Germline V CDR1 and CDR2: SGHRS, YFSETQ. CDR3 region: CASSLDWGDTGELFF. For the CDR3, the DNA is TGCGCCAGCAGCTTGGATTGGGGGGACACCGGGGAGCTGTTTTTT.

The chain carries TRBV4-1 and TRBJ1-1; D remains unclear. Germline loops: CDR1 MGHRA, CDR2 YSYEKL. The CDR3 covers 14 residues. Trimming cost V 1 base and J 2 bases, with 8 bases left between them. The CDR3, as DNA: TGCGCCAGCAGCCAAGTTGGCGGCAACACTGAAGCTTTCTTT. Protein: CASSQVGGNTEAFF.

The V gene is TRBV12-5, the J gene TRBJ2-7, with 12 nucleotides matching TRBD2. Trimming cost V 6 bases and J 2 bases; bases outside gene matches: 11. The CDR3 sequence is 17 residues long. Germline lookup yields CDR1 LGHNT and CDR2 FRNRAP. CDR3 sequence (DNA): TGTGCTAGTGGAAAGACTAGCGGGAGACCGGGGACCTACGAGCAGTACTTC. Its protein product is CASGKTSGRPGTYEQYF.

This clone turned up a few times. The rearrangement links TRBV30 to TRBJ2-7; 10 bases agree with TRBD2. Trimming took 2 bases from V and 1 from J; bases not matched to a gene: 5. The germline V gene encodes CDR1 GTSNPN and CDR2 SVGIG (reference sequence). This CDR3 comprises 15 residues. The CDR3 loop reads CAWSLGLAYSYEQYF. The CDR3 bases are TGTGCCTGGAGTCTGGGACTAGCGTATTCCTACGAGCAGTACTTC.

This clone has only a few counts. The rearrangement links TRBV5-4 to TRBJ2-5, with TRBD2 identical over 7 bases. The trim removed 4 bases at V and 5 bases at J, leaving 11 bases unmatched. The CDR3 loop spans 15 amino acids. Looked up from germline, CDR1 is SGHNT and CDR2 is YYREEE (reference sequence). In nucleotides, the CDR3 is TGTGCCAGCAGCCTCAGCGGGGCGGGGCGGGAGACCCAGTACTTC. It is translated as CASSLSGAGRETQYF. Using reference TRBV5-4 and TRBJ2-5 for the parts outside the CDR3, the full variable domain is ETGVTQSPTHLIKTRGQQVTLRCSSQSGHNTVSWYQQALGQGPQFIFQYYREEENGRGNFPPRFSGLQFPNYSSELNVNALELDDSALYLCASSLSGAGRETQYFGPGTRLLVL.

This clone was seen a few times. The genes are TRBV7-3 and TRBJ2-5, with D possibly TRBD2 on 6 matching bases. V was clipped by 6 bases and J by 2 bases, with 10 bases between them. CDR1 SGHTA and CDR2 FQGTGA come from the germline V gene. The CDR3 extends over 13 amino acids. The CDR3 loop is CASSKGLQETQYF. In DNA, the CDR3 is TGTGCCAGCAGTAAGGGACTGCAAGAGACCCAGTACTTC.

This clone was observed a handful of times. The chain links TRBV11-1 to TRBJ2-2, with D possibly TRBD2 on 5 matching bases. The CDR3 spans 15 residues. Germline V gene lookup returns CDR1 SGHAT and CDR2 FQDESV (reference sequence). Trimming cost V 0 bases and J 6 bases, with 11 bases left between them. CDR3 in DNA: TGTGCCAGCAGCTTAGCAGGATTCGGGGCCGGGGAGCTGTTTTTT. This translates into CASSLAGFGAGELFF. Complete variable domain (other parts from reference TRBV11-1 and TRBJ2-2): EAEVAQSPRYKITEKSQAVAFWCDPISGHATLYWYRQILGQGPELLVQFQDESVVDDSQLPKDRFSAERLKGVDSTLKIQPAELGDSAMYLCASSLAGFGAGELFFGEGSRLTVL.

The rearrangement uses TRBV19 and TRBJ1-1; TRBD1 matches 9 bases. Germline V lookup: CDR1 LNHDA, CDR2 SQIVND (reference sequence). V trimming: 5 bases; J trimming: 5 bases; junction bases outside the gene matches: 9. The CDR3 has 15 residues. The DNA for the CDR3 is TGTGCCAGTAGTCTGCCCCGACAGGGGGTTACTGAAGCTTTCTTT. It is translated as CASSLPRQGVTEAFF. The full variable domain, with the rest looked up from reference TRBV19 and TRBJ1-1, is DGGITQSPKYLFRKEGQNVTLSCEQNLNHDAMYWYRQDPGQGLRLIYYSQIVNDFQKGDIAEGYSVSREKKESFPLTVTSAQKNPTAFYLCASSLPRQGVTEAFFGQGTRLTVV.

This clone was picked up a small number of times. The chain recombines TRBV5-1 with TRBJ2-3; 9 bases match TRBD2. CDR1 SGHRS and CDR2 YFSETQ come from the germline V gene. This CDR3 has 15 amino acids. The J segment lost 4 bases and the V segment lost 4 bases, leaving 7 bases of the junction unmatched. The CDR3 DNA reads TGCGCCAGCAGCCCTACGACTAGCGGAGCAGATACGCAGTATTTT. It yields the protein CASSPTTSGADTQYF.

The V call is TRBV30, the J call TRBJ1-1; D is possibly TRBD1 (5 bases). The CDR3 contains 13 residues. The germline V gene encodes CDR1 GTSNPN and CDR2 SVGIG (reference sequence). V was cut by 5 bases and J by 10 bases, with 20 bases left in between. CDR3 DNA: TGTGCCTGGCCAACGGGGCCGGGACTTCGAGCTTTCTTT. Protein sequence: CAWPTGPGLRAFF.

The rearrangement uses TRBV5-1 and TRBJ2-7, with D maybe TRBD2 (6 bases). The CDR3 has 17 amino acids. Trimming removed 3 bases at V and 2 bases at J, with 21 bases between. The germline V gene encodes CDR1 SGHRS and CDR2 YFSETQ. CDR3 amino acids: CASSSQLASSQAYEQYF. The CDR3 DNA follows: TGCGCCAGCAGCTCACAACTAGCATCCTCTCAAGCCTACGAGCAGTACTTC.

The gene calls are TRBV21-1 and TRBJ2-2; the table assigns TRBD1, which was not confirmed against the DNA. TRBV21-1 is described as a pseudogene. This CDR3 spans 16 amino acids. CDR3 amino acids: CASSKVGRDDTGELFF. In DNA form, the CDR3 reads TGTGCCAGCAGCAAAGTGGGCAGGGATGACACCGGGGAGCTGTTTTTT.

This clone has more than one count but fewer than ten. This sequence joins TRBV19 and TRBJ2-1, with 7 bases identical to TRBD1. The CDR3 sequence is 18 residues long. V dropped 1 base and J dropped 0; count of bases not matched to a gene: 9. Germline values: CDR1 LNHDA, CDR2 SQIVND (reference sequence). CDR3 sequence reads: CASSIGRDSLSSYNEQFF. CDR3 DNA: TGTGCCAGTAGTATAGGACGGGACAGCCTAAGCTCCTACAATGAGCAGTTCTTC.

The chain has TRBV10-3 and TRBJ1-2, with a weak D call TRBD1 (6 bases). CDR3 length: 13 amino acids. V dropped 3 bases and J dropped 6 bases, with 11 bases sitting between them. Germline values: CDR1 ENHRY, CDR2 SYGVKD. CDR3 amino acids: CAISETAGDGYTF. The CDR3 bases are TGTGCCATCAGTGAAACAGCAGGGGATGGCTACACCTTC.

The chain has TRBV7-3 and TRBJ2-7; 7 bases fit TRBD1. The CDR3 covers 16 residues. Germline values: CDR1 SGHTA, CDR2 FQGTGA. V lost 5 bases, J lost 0 bases, and 10 bases stayed unmatched. This CDR3 is CASSRRHGDSSYEQYF. CDR3 nucleotide sequence: TGTGCCAGCAGCCGACGACACGGGGACAGCTCCTACGAGCAGTACTTC.

This clone was observed a few times. Additional DNA sequences in this sample encode the identical CDR3. The CDR3 spells CASSLGQGDTQYF. CDR3 nucleotides: TGCGCCAGCAGCTTGGGACAGGGAGATACGCAGTATTTT. V usage is TRBV5-1 and J usage is TRBJ2-3; TRBD1 matches 7 bases. V shed 0 bases and J 5 bases; nucleotides not matched to a gene: 0. This CDR3 spans 13 amino acids. Germline V lookup: CDR1 SGHRS, CDR2 YFSETQ.

The gene calls are TRBV19 and TRBJ2-1; TRBD2 aligns across 13 bases. The CDR3 runs to 16 residues. Germline loops: CDR1 LNHDA, CDR2 SQIVND (reference sequence). Trimming at V came to 6 bases and at J to 1 base, leaving 3 bases not matched to a gene. CDR3 nucleotide sequence: TGTGCCAGTAGCCCGACTAGCGGGGGGTCCTACAATGAGCAGTTCTTC. Translating it yields CASSPTSGGSYNEQFF.

This clone has just a few counts. This chain joins TRBV29-1 and TRBJ1-1; the match to TRBD1 covers 8 bases. The germline CDR1 and CDR2 sequences are SQVTM and ANQGSEA. This CDR3 has 15 amino acids. J gave up 5 bases and V 4 bases, and 12 bases lay outside the gene matches. The CDR3 here is CSVGTGPSVFTEAFF. DNA for the CDR3: TGCAGCGTTGGGACAGGGCCCTCGGTTTTTACTGAAGCTTTCTTT.

This chain uses TRBV6-1 with TRBJ1-2; 7 bases are a match to TRBD1. The germline V gene encodes CDR1 MNHNS and CDR2 SASEGT. This CDR3 comprises 14 residues. J was trimmed by 0 bases and V by 6 bases; bases with no gene match: 4. The CDR3 DNA is TGTGCCAGCAGGTGGGGACAGACTAACTATGGCTACACCTTC. It encodes CASRWGQTNYGYTF.

This clone showed up just a few times. The chain uses TRBV19 and TRBJ2-2, with 7 nucleotides matching TRBD2. Germline CDR1 and CDR2: LNHDA and SQIVND (reference sequence). The CDR3 totals 15 residues. The junction had 4 bases not matched to a gene; V was cut back by 5 bases and J by 1 base. This chain's CDR3 is CASSPVAGNTGELFF. CDR3 DNA: TGTGCCAGTAGTCCGGTAGCGGGGAACACCGGGGAGCTGTTTTTT.

This clone has more than one count but fewer than ten. The chain combines TRBV5-5 with TRBJ2-3, with 10 nucleotides matching TRBD2. V dropped 3 bases and J dropped 4; count of bases not matched to a gene: 8. From germline, CDR1 is SGHKS and CDR2 YYEKEE (reference sequence). CDR3 length equals 16 residues. CDR3 region: CASSSPLAGDADTQYF. CDR3 nucleotide sequence: TGTGCCAGCAGCTCCCCGCTAGCGGGGGATGCAGATACGCAGTATTTT.

The chain recombines TRBV18 with TRBJ1-2; tentatively, D is TRBD1 (6 bases). The CDR3 has 15 residues. CDR1 and CDR2 (germline): KGHSH, LQKENI. V lost 4 bases to trimming and J lost 2 bases, with 14 bases between them. CDR3 in DNA: TGTGCCAGCTCACGGGGAAACCAGGGGAACTATGGCTACACCTTC. It specifies CASSRGNQGNYGYTF.

The genes are TRBV4-2 and TRBJ2-7, with D unclear. The CDR3 extends over 17 amino acids. Trimming removed 1 base at V and 2 bases at J, with 18 bases between. The germline V gene has CDR1 LGHNA and CDR2 YNFKEQ. CDR3 coding DNA: TGTGCCAGCAGCCAAGCTAAGAGTTCGAACCAGGCCTACGAGCAGTACTTC. Residues: CASSQAKSSNQAYEQYF.